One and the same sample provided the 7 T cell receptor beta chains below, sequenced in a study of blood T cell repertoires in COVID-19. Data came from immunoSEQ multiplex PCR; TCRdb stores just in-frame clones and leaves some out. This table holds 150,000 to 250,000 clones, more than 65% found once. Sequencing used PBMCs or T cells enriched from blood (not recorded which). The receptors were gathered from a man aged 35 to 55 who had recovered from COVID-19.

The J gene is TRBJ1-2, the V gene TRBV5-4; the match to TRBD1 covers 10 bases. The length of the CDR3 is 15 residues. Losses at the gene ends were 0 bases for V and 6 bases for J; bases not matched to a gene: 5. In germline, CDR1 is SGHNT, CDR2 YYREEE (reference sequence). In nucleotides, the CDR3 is TGTGCCAGCAGCTTGGGAGTTGGACAGGGGGATGGCTACACCTTC. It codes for CASSLGVGQGDGYTF. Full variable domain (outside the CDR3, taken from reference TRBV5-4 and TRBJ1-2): ETGVTQSPTHLIKTRGQQVTLRCSSQSGHNTVSWYQQALGQGPQFIFQYYREEENGRGNFPPRFSGLQFPNYSSELNVNALELDDSALYLCASSLGVGQGDGYTFGSGTRLTVV.

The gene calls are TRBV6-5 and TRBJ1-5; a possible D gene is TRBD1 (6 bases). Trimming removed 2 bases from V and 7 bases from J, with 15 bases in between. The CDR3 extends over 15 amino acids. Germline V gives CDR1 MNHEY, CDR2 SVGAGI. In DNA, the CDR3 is TGTGCCAGCAGTTACCAGCCCGGGGGGGGCCAGCCCCAGCATTTT. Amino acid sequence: CASSYQPGGGQPQHF.

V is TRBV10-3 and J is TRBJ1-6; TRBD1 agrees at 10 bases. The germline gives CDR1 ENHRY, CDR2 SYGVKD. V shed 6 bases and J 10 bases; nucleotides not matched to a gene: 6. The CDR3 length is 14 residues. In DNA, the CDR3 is TGTGCCATCAGGCCCGGGACAGGGGCCTCACCCCTCCACTTT. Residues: CAIRPGTGASPLHF.

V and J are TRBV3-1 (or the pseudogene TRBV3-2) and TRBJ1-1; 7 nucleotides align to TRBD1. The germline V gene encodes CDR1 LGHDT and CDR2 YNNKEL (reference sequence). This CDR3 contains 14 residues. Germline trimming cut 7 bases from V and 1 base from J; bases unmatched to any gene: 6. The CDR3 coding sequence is TGTGCCAGCACCAACCGACAGGGGAACACTGAAGCTTTCTTT. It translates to CASTNRQGNTEAFF.

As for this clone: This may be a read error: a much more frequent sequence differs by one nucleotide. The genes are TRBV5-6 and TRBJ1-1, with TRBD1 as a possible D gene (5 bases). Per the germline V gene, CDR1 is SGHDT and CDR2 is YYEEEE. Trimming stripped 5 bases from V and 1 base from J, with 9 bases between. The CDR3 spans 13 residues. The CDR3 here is CASRETANTEAFF. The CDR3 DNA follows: TGTGCCAGCAGAGAGACAGCGAACACTGAAGCTTTCTTT.

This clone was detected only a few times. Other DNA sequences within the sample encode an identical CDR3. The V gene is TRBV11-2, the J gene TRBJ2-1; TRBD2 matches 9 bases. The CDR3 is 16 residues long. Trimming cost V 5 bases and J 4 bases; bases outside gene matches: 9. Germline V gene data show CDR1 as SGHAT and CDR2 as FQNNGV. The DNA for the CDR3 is TGTGCCAGCAGCAGGGGCGGGGGGGAAAGGTACAATGAGCAGTTCTTC. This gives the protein CASSRGGGERYNEQFF.

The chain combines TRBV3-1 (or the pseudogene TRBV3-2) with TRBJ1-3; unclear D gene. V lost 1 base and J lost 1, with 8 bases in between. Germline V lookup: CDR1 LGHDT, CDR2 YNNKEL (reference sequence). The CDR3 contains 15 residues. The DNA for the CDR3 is TGTGCCAGCAGCCAAGCAGAGGGTTCTGGAAACACCATATATTTT. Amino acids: CASSQAEGSGNTIYF.